A single sample gave rise to the 24 T cell receptor beta chains below, sequenced in a study of T-cell memory formation after mild COVID-19. One entry per CDR3 protein results from TCRdb running MiXCR on the 5' RACE reads. The sample has a few hundred thousand distinct CDR3 sequences; roughly 20% are singletons. The sample comprised PBMCs or a T cell subset sorted from them (not recorded which). Receptor source: a man aged 18 to 29 who had mild COVID-19 (a few samples of this study predate the infection). Cell type and time point are not known.

In DNA, the CDR3 is TGTGCCAGCAGCTTCGAAGGACAGTGGACCGGGGAGCTGTTTTTT. As protein: CASSFEGQWTGELFF. The V call is TRBV5-5, the J call TRBJ2-2; D is possibly TRBD1 (6 bases). Germline values: CDR1 SGHKS, CDR2 YYEKEE (reference sequence). The V and J ends lost 2 bases and 5 bases respectively, with 13 bases between them. CDR3 length equals 15 residues.

This clonotype occurred a few times. The CDR3 loop reads CASSPDPGPNQPQHF. CDR3 coding DNA: TGCGCCAGCAGCCCCGACCCAGGTCCTAATCAGCCCCAGCATTTT. The chain links TRBV5-1 to TRBJ1-5; D is undetermined. The CDR3 has 15 amino acids. Trimming pared 4 bases from V and 4 bases from J, leaving 15 bases between. Germline V CDR1 and CDR2: SGHRS, YFSETQ. Together with reference TRBV5-1 and TRBJ1-5, the CDR3 gives the full variable domain: KAGVTQTPRYLIKTRGQQVTLSCSPISGHRSVSWYQQTPGQGLQFLFEYFSETQRNKGNFPGRFSGRQFSNSRSEMNVSTLELGDSALYLCASSPDPGPNQPQHFGDGTRLSIL.

This clonotype was recorded a few times. The J gene is TRBJ2-2, the V gene TRBV12-3 or TRBV12-4, with TRBD2 matching 15 bases. This CDR3 spans 19 amino acids. With V trimmed by 6 bases and J by 6 bases, 14 bases remained unmatched. CDR3 sequence reads: CASRKRTSGGAGWAGELFF. The CDR3 DNA is TGTGCCAGCAGAAAAAGGACTAGCGGGGGGGCTGGTTGGGCCGGGGAGCTGTTTTTT.

This clonotype was recorded many times. The gene calls are TRBV7-9 and TRBJ2-2; 10 bases map to TRBD2. V dropped 2 bases and J dropped 6; count of bases not matched to a gene: 9. The germline CDR1 and CDR2 sequences are SEHNR and FQNEAQ (reference sequence). The CDR3 loop spans 17 amino acids. This chain's CDR3 is CASSLSSGGALAGELFF. The CDR3 coding sequence is TGTGCCAGCAGCTTATCCAGCGGGGGGGCGCTCGCCGGGGAGCTGTTTTTT.

The chain recombines TRBV4-2 with TRBJ1-2; D gene uncertain. Germline CDR1 is LGHNA and CDR2 is YNFKEQ. The CDR3 is 15 amino acids. V was shortened by 0 bases and J by 3 bases, with 11 bases between the two germline ends. CDR3 protein: CASSQEGNSDYGYTF. CDR3 DNA: TGTGCCAGCAGCCAAGAAGGGAATTCGGACTATGGCTACACCTTC.

The rearrangement links TRBV7-9 to TRBJ2-3; the match to TRBD1 covers 11 bases. Unmatched junction bases numbered 2, after V lost 4 bases and J lost 2 bases. The germline CDR1 and CDR2 sequences are SEHNR and FQNEAQ (reference sequence). The CDR3 has 15 amino acids. Here the CDR3 reads CASSWTGGYTDTQYF. CDR3 DNA: TGTGCCAGCAGCTGGACAGGGGGCTACACAGATACGCAGTATTTT.

The rearrangement links TRBV4-1 to TRBJ2-3; D is ambiguous. Germline lookup yields CDR1 MGHRA and CDR2 YSYEKL. V lost 1 base and J lost 4, with 12 bases in between. There are 15 residues in the CDR3. This chain's CDR3 is CASSQVSGQPDTQYF. CDR3 nucleotide sequence: TGCGCCAGCAGCCAAGTAAGTGGGCAGCCAGATACGCAGTATTTT.

This clonotype was observed a few times. The chain links TRBV7-2 to TRBJ2-1; no reliable D call. The CDR3 is 15 amino acids. Germline V CDR1 and CDR2: SGHTA, FQGNSA. With 5 bases removed from V and 0 bases from J, the gap between germline ends came to 11 bases. The CDR3, as DNA: TGTGCCAGCAGCCAAGCTAGAGGCTCCTACAATGAGCAGTTCTTC. As protein: CASSQARGSYNEQFF.

The chain recombines TRBV5-1 with TRBJ1-4, with unresolved D. Trimming cost V 0 bases and J 7 bases, with 13 bases left between them. The CDR3 consists of 15 residues. CDR1 is SGHRS, CDR2 YFSETQ, per germline. The CDR3 DNA sequence: TGCGCCAGCAGCTTGGGCAGGACCACGGGTGAAAAACTGTTTTTT. This encodes CASSLGRTTGEKLFF.

The chain is built from TRBV15 and TRBJ1-6, with D perhaps matching TRBD1 (5 bases). Germline lookup yields CDR1 LNHNV and CDR2 YYDKDF (reference sequence). V dropped 1 base and J dropped 10 bases, with 14 bases sitting between them. This CDR3 is built from 15 residues. CDR3 bases: TGTGCCACCAGCAGAGGGGCGAGGGGAGAGTCACCCCTCCACTTT. Translation: CATSRGARGESPLHF.

This clonotype was seen only a few times. The genes are TRBV11-1 and TRBJ1-1; TRBD1 might be the D (6 bases). Germline V gene lookup returns CDR1 SGHAT and CDR2 FQDESV (reference sequence). Trimming stripped 5 bases from V and 2 bases from J, with 15 bases between. The CDR3 consists of 15 residues. The CDR3 here is CASSPTQGKNTEAFF. In nucleotides, the CDR3 is TGTGCCAGCAGCCCAACCCAGGGGAAAAACACTGAAGCTTTCTTT.

The gene calls are TRBV7-3 and TRBJ1-2; unclear D gene. Germline-derived CDR1 and CDR2 are SGHTA and FQGTGA. This CDR3 comprises 14 residues. Deletions cut 0 bases from V and 0 bases from J, with 5 bases between. The CDR3, as DNA: TGTGCCAGCAGCTTAACCCCAGCTAACTATGGCTACACCTTC. This gives the protein CASSLTPANYGYTF.

The J gene is TRBJ1-1, the V gene TRBV20-1, with 10 bases aligning to TRBD1. The junction had 17 bases not matched to a gene; V was cut back by 6 bases and J by 10 bases. CDR3 length: 15 residues. Germline lookup yields CDR1 DFQATT and CDR2 SNEGSKA (reference sequence). CDR3 residues: CSAGGTGDKLQSAFF. CDR3 coding DNA: TGCAGTGCGGGGGGGACAGGGGATAAATTGCAGTCAGCTTTCTTT.

The chain has TRBV11-2 and TRBJ2-2; D uncertain. Germline V gives CDR1 SGHAT, CDR2 FQNNGV. The V end was cut by 1 base, the J end by 4 bases, with 7 bases between. The CDR3 runs to 14 residues. CDR3 DNA: TGTGCCAGCAGCTTAGCTCCCAGCACCGGGGAGCTGTTTTTT. Translated: CASSLAPSTGELFF.

This clonotype was seen only a few times. V gene TRBV7-8 combines with J gene TRBJ2-1, with D hard to call. Looked up from germline, CDR1 is SGHVS and CDR2 is FQNEAQ. The V end lost 4 bases, the J end lost 9 bases, and 7 bases lay between the germline ends. The CDR3 contains 11 residues. The CDR3 nucleotides read TGTGCCAGCAGCTGGATTTTTGAGCAGTTCTTC. Its translation: CASSWIFEQFF.

The chain recombines TRBV7-7 with TRBJ2-1; D might be TRBD2 (6 bases). Germline V gene sequence: CDR1 SSHAT, CDR2 FNYEAQ (reference sequence). The CDR3 extends over 17 amino acids. Trimming removed 1 base from V and 3 bases from J, with 16 bases in between. CDR3 in amino acids: CASSLGSGAVGYNEQFF. Written as DNA, the CDR3 is TGTGCCAGCAGCTTAGGTTCGGGAGCGGTCGGCTACAATGAGCAGTTCTTC.

At least ten counts were recorded for this clonotype. V usage is TRBV7-2 and J usage is TRBJ2-6; D unresolved. The germline gives CDR1 SGHTA, CDR2 FQGNSA. CDR3 length: 17 residues. V was shortened by 2 bases and J by 0 bases, with 11 bases between the two germline ends. The CDR3 protein is CASSLRALTSGANVLTF. The CDR3 coding sequence is TGTGCCAGCAGCTTAAGGGCACTGACCTCTGGGGCCAACGTCCTGACTTTC.

This chain uses TRBV20-1 with TRBJ2-7; D could derive from TRBD1 or TRBD2 (6 bases each). Trimming shortened V by 7 bases and J by 2 bases, and 15 bases separated the two germline ends. This CDR3 comprises 13 residues. Germline V gene data show CDR1 as DFQATT and CDR2 as SNEGSKA (reference sequence). The CDR3 DNA sequence: TGCAGTGTAGGGGGGCACGGCACCTACGAGCAGTACTTC. Encoded protein: CSVGGHGTYEQYF.

This clonotype was observed a handful of times. The rearrangement uses TRBV5-6 and TRBJ2-7, with TRBD1 as a possible D gene (6 bases). Germline V CDR1 and CDR2: SGHDT, YYEEEE. V lost 1 base to trimming and J lost 3 bases, with 14 bases between them. The CDR3 has 15 residues. The CDR3 reads CASSLYREPNYEQYV. CDR3 sequence (DNA): TGTGCCAGCAGCTTGTACAGGGAGCCCAACTACGAGCAGTACGTC.

This clonotype was picked up a small number of times. V usage is TRBV7-2 and J usage is TRBJ2-3; D is perhaps TRBD2 (7 bases). The CDR3 has 15 residues. Germline V gives CDR1 SGHTA, CDR2 FQGNSA. V was pared by 1 base and J by 5 bases, with 13 bases between. This CDR3 reads CASSLDRGGLDTQYF. The CDR3 DNA follows: TGTGCCAGCAGCTTAGATAGGGGGGGGCTAGATACGCAGTATTTT.

This clonotype was counted only a few times. The rearrangement uses TRBV20-1 and TRBJ2-3; 7 bases are shared with TRBD1. Germline V gene lookup returns CDR1 DFQATT and CDR2 SNEGSKA (reference sequence). This CDR3 has 12 amino acids. J gave up 3 bases and V 6 bases, and 3 bases lay outside the gene matches. CDR3 in DNA: TGCAGTGCCATACAGGGGACAGATACGCAGTATTTT. Protein sequence: CSAIQGTDTQYF.

The chain employs TRBV7-3 and TRBJ2-1, with D possibly called TRBD1 or TRBD2 (6 bases each). Trimming cost V 5 bases and J 7 bases, with 18 bases left between them. This CDR3 has 15 residues. Germline CDR1 and CDR2: SGHTA and FQGTGA. CDR3 nucleotides: TGTGCCAGCAGCCAGGGACTGGCGAGGGGGAATGAGCAGTTCTTC. This translates into CASSQGLARGNEQFF.

This clonotype appeared a few times. The chain recombines TRBV29-1 with TRBJ1-2; 9 nucleotides align to TRBD1. Germline lookup yields CDR1 SQVTM and CDR2 ANQGSEA. The CDR3 is 14 residues long. V was clipped by 6 bases and J by 4 bases; unmatched bases: 9. The DNA of the CDR3 is TGCAGCGTCTTTATGGACAGGGGACGCTATGGCTACACCTTC. Its translation: CSVFMDRGRYGYTF.

This clonotype was counted a few times. The chain combines TRBV19 with TRBJ1-6; D is uncertain. Trimming left V 2 bases short and J 7 bases short, with 6 bases between. Per germline, CDR1 LNHDA and CDR2 SQIVND (reference sequence). The CDR3 sequence is 13 residues long. This CDR3 reads CASSISGNSPLHF. The CDR3 DNA is TGTGCCAGTAGTATATCCGGGAATTCACCCCTCCACTTT. Combining the CDR3 with reference TRBV19 and TRBJ1-6 gives the whole variable domain DGGITQSPKYLFRKEGQNVTLSCEQNLNHDAMYWYRQDPGQGLRLIYYSQIVNDFQKGDIAEGYSVSREKKESFPLTVTSAQKNPTAFYLCASSISGNSPLHFGNGTRLTVT.